Listed below are T cell receptor beta chains from one sample, sequenced in a study of blood T cell repertoires in COVID-19. TCRdb's copy holds only in-frame clones and misses some; the assay was immunoSEQ multiplex PCR. The profile covers roughly 71,000 clones, with about 80% appearing a single time and 18% taken by the ten largest. The sequencing input was peripheral blood. Receptor source: a man in his 70s who had recovered from COVID-19. CDR3s include the opening cysteine and the closing phenylalanine or tryptophan. The order of the fields is J gene, D gene, clone size, V gene, CDR3 DNA, CDR3 protein. A D gene is named only where the DNA matches it firmly. Clone size is stated in some rows and not others, as once, few, many or a class when expanded.

TRBJ2-1 | TRBD1 | - | TRBV12-3/TRBV12-4 | TGTGCCAGCAGTTCCGGGACAGGCAATGAGCAGTTCTTC | CASSSGTGNEQFF
TRBJ2-1 | TRBD2 | - | TRBV7-9 | TGTGCCAGCAGCTCGACTAGCGGCAGCTCCTACAATGAGCAGTTCTTC | CASSSTSGSSYNEQFF
TRBJ2-1 | TRBD2 | many | TRBV28 | TGTGCCAGCAGTTTACTAGCGGGGGGTAACAATGAGCAGTTCTTC | CASSLLAGGNNEQFF
TRBJ2-5 | - | - | TRBV2 | TGTGCCAGCTCCTCGGCGAGGACAGACCAAGAGACCCAGTACTTC | CASSSARTDQETQYF
TRBJ2-3 | TRBD2 | - | TRBV6-2/TRBV6-3 | TGTGCCAGCAGTTACTCGAGGTCAGCGGGAGCTGATACGCAGTATTTT | CASSYSRSAGADTQYF
TRBJ2-5 | TRBD1 | - | TRBV18 | TGTGCCAGCTCACCACTAGGAGGGACAGGGGAGGAGACCCAGTACTTC | CASSPLGGTGEETQYF
TRBJ2-7 | - | once | TRBV13 | TGTGCCAGCAGCTTACAAGGCGGAACAACGACAGACGAGCAGTACTTC | CASSLQGGTTTDEQYF
TRBJ1-3 | - | - | TRBV6-5 | TGTGCCAGCAGTATCCAGGGGTCCGGAAACACCATATATTTT | CASSIQGSGNTIYF
TRBJ1-1 | TRBD1 | - | TRBV7-2 | TGTGCCAGCAGCTATACAGGGGTTCGGACTGAAGCTTTCTTT | CASSYTGVRTEAFF
TRBJ2-7 | TRBD1 | - | TRBV7-2 | TGTGCCAGCAGCCCCCGGGACAGGGGTACCTACGAGCAGTACTTC | CASSPRDRGTYEQYF
TRBJ2-3 | - | - | TRBV28 | TGTGCCTCTGCTACCCAGACAGGAGATACGCAGTATTTT | CASATQTGDTQYF
TRBJ2-7 | TRBD2 | - | TRBV11-3 | TGTGCCAGCAGCCCCAAAGCGGGGAACTCCTACGAGCAGTACTTC | CASSPKAGNSYEQYF
TRBJ2-1 | - | - | TRBV28 | TGTGCCAGCAGTCTCGGACAGCTCTACAATGAGCAGTTCTTC | CASSLGQLYNEQFF
TRBJ1-1 | TRBD1 | once | TRBV24-1 | TGTGCCACCAGTGATTCAGGGGGCGACACTGAAGCTTTCTTT | CATSDSGGDTEAFF
TRBJ1-2 | TRBD1 | - | TRBV28 | TGTGCCAGCAGTCAGGGACAGGGGGCTGGTGGCTACACCTTC | CASSQGQGAGGYTF
TRBJ2-5 | TRBD1 | - | TRBV24-1 | TGTGCCACCAGTGACCGACAGGGTTTGGAGACCCAGTACTTC | CATSDRQGLETQYF
TRBJ1-4 | - | - | TRBV5-4 | TGTGCCAGCAGCTCCTGGACGGGGGTGGATGAAAAACTGTTTTTT | CASSSWTGVDEKLFF
TRBJ1-3 | - | - | TRBV19 | TGTGCCAGTAGTATACAGGCGACTGGAAACACCATATATTTT | CASSIQATGNTIYF
TRBJ1-5 | - | - | TRBV6-5 | TGTGCCAGCAGTTACGATGTTAGACAGCCCCAGCATTTT | CASSYDVRQPQHF
TRBJ2-3 | TRBD1 | - | TRBV7-8 | TGTGCCAGCAGCTTAGGGCAAGGACAGGCGGGCACAGATACGCAGTATTTT | CASSLGQGQAGTDTQYF
TRBJ1-1 | TRBD1 | - | TRBV12-3/TRBV12-4 | TGTGCCAGCAGTCTAAACAGGGGTGAAGCTTTCTTT | CASSLNRGEAFF
TRBJ2-5 | TRBD2 | - | TRBV28 | TGTGCCAGCAGTTTATGGACTAGCGGGATGAACCAAGAGACCCAGTACTTC | CASSLWTSGMNQETQYF
TRBJ2-7 | TRBD2 | - | TRBV19 | TGTGCCAGTAGTCTAAGACTAGCGGGGAACTCCTACGAGCAGTACTTC | CASSLRLAGNSYEQYF
TRBJ1-6 | TRBD1 | - | TRBV19 | TGTGCCAGTAGCCCTGACAGGGGGGATTCACCCCTCCACTTT | CASSPDRGDSPLHF
TRBJ2-7 | - | - | TRBV5-4 | TGTGCCAGCAGCTACTCAGGTGTCGAGCAGTACTTC | CASSYSGVEQYF
TRBJ1-1 | - | - | TRBV5-1 | TGCGCCAGCAGCTTACAGGCTACGAACACTGAAGCTTTCTTT | CASSLQATNTEAFF
TRBJ2-1 | - | - | TRBV28 | TGTGCCAGCAGTCCCCGAACGGCCAGGGCGCACAATGAGCAGTTCTTC | CASSPRTARAHNEQFF
TRBJ2-1 | - | - | TRBV5-1 | TGCGCCAGCAGCGACTCGTATGAGCAGTTCTTC | CASSDSYEQFF
TRBJ2-5 | TRBD2 | once | TRBV5-1 | TGCGCCACGACGCTCACCTCCAGCGGGGGGGAGACCCAGTACTTC | CATTLTSSGGETQYF
TRBJ1-2 | - | - | TRBV19 | TGTGCCAGTATTGGGGGGGGCCGACGTGCCTACACCTTC | CASIGGGRRAYTF
TRBJ2-3 | - | once | TRBV19 | TGTGCCAGTAGCTCAGGGGGCACAGATACGCAGTATTTT | CASSSGGTDTQYF
TRBJ2-7 | - | few | TRBV28 | TGTGCCAGCAGCCCCAGGAGTGAGGGTACCGAGCAGTACTTC | CASSPRSEGTEQYF
TRBJ2-3 | - | - | TRBV19 | TGTGCCAGTAGTATGGTAGTCTCTCTCGGCCCAGGTCCAGATACGCAGTATTTT | CASSMVVSLGPGPDTQYF
TRBJ2-7 | - | - | TRBV10-3 | TGTGCCATCAGTGAGTCGGGGGGTAGCTCCTACGAGCAGTACTTC | CAISESGGSSYEQYF
TRBJ2-3 | TRBD2 | - | TRBV3-1/TRBV3-2 | TGTGCCAGCAGCCAGATGGGCCTAGCGGAGTCGGGTACGCAGTATTTT | CASSQMGLAESGTQYF
TRBJ2-2 | TRBD2 | - | TRBV7-8 | TGTGCCAGCAGCCGCCGAGGGACTAGCGGGAGCAAGGGGGAGCTGTTTTTT | CASSRRGTSGSKGELFF
TRBJ2-1 | TRBD2 | - | TRBV7-2 | TGTGCCAGCAGTGGGGGGGGTGATGAGCAGTTCTTC | CASSGGGDEQFF
TRBJ1-1 | TRBD1 | few | TRBV28 | TGTGCCAGCAGTGACCTGGGACAGGGTAATAGTGAAGCTTTCTTT | CASSDLGQGNSEAFF
TRBJ2-7 | TRBD2 | - | TRBV18 | TGTGCCAGCTCACCAGATAGCGGGAGCCACGAGCAGTACTTC | CASSPDSGSHEQYF
TRBJ2-7 | TRBD2 | - | TRBV6-5 | TGTGCCAGCACCTCCGGGACTAGTAGCATCTCCGAGCAGTACTTC | CASTSGTSSISEQYF
TRBJ1-5 | - | - | TRBV6-5 | TGTGCCAGCAAAGTTACAGGAGTCAATCAGCCCCAGCATTTT | CASKVTGVNQPQHF
TRBJ2-5 | - | once | TRBV15 | TGTGCCACCAGCAGAGGGAATGGGCGGGGAGAGACCCAGTACTTC | CATSRGNGRGETQYF
TRBJ1-6 | - | - | TRBV19 | TGTGCCAGTGTCTCACACTCCTATAATTCACCCCTCCACTTT | CASVSHSYNSPLHF
TRBJ2-3 | TRBD1 | - | TRBV3-1/TRBV3-2 | TGTGCCAGCAGCCCCGGGACAGGGTTCACAGATACGCAGTATTTT | CASSPGTGFTDTQYF
TRBJ1-2 | TRBD1 | - | TRBV12-3/TRBV12-4 | TGTGCCAGCAGTCCCTCGACAGGGCGAGGCTACACCTTC | CASSPSTGRGYTF
TRBJ2-3 | TRBD2 | - | TRBV7-8 | TGTGCCAGCAGCCGAACCGGGACTAGTCGATCCACAGATACGCAGTATTTT | CASSRTGTSRSTDTQYF